Sequencing of this T cell receptor (beta chain) was carried out in a study of long-term antiretroviral therapy in people with HIV. An immunoSEQ assay, version v3.0, was performed at survey level. Using immunoSEQ multiplex PCR, the repertoire was profiled, and TCRdb retains in-frame clones only, with some absent. The table has 40,000 to 60,000 clones, roughly 80% seen once; the top ten hold more than 2.5%. The germline V gene encodes CDR1 SGHRS and CDR2 YFSETQ. This CDR3 spans 15 amino acids. Trimming took off 0 bases at V and 2 bases at J, with 10 bases between the two ends. The TCR originated in a young woman with HIV. The chain is built from TRBV5-1 and TRBJ2-3; D may be TRBD1 (6 bases). The material sequenced was unsorted PBMCs, taken 0.8 years after starting antiretroviral therapy. The CDR3, as DNA: TGCGCCAGCAGCTTGGCAGGGGCCCTCACAGATACGCAGTATTTT. Protein product: CASSLAGALTDTQYF.